The next 30 T cell receptor beta chains were all read from a single sample in a study of blood T cell repertoires in COVID-19. The protocol was immunoSEQ multiplex PCR, while the TCRdb copy is restricted to in-frame clones and leaves out a portion. This repertoire shows roughly 230,000 clones, roughly 80% found once; its top ten account for about 8%. Sequences were obtained from peripheral blood. Receptor source: a woman older than 75 with acute or convalescent COVID-19.

This clone was picked up one time. The chain carries TRBV2 and TRBJ2-1; 14 bases line up with TRBD2. The V and J ends lost 6 bases and 7 bases, in that order; junction bases with no gene match: 8. The germline gives CDR1 SNHLY, CDR2 FYNNEI. The CDR3 contains 16 residues. The CDR3 sequence is CASRGLAGVGRNEQFF. In DNA form, the CDR3 reads TGTGCCAGCAGGGGACTAGCGGGAGTGGGGCGTAATGAGCAGTTCTTC.

The chain carries TRBV7-2 and TRBJ1-1, with D perhaps matching TRBD1 (5 bases). The germline gives CDR1 SGHTA, CDR2 FQGNSA. The CDR3 has 17 amino acids. The V end lost 3 bases, the J end lost 6 bases, and 23 bases lay between the germline ends. The CDR3, as DNA: TGTGCCAGCAGCTTCATAAGCTATGGAGGGGAGACCCCTGAAGCTTTCTTT. Protein product: CASSFISYGGETPEAFF.

The chain joins TRBV11-3 to TRBJ2-7, with 11 positions matching TRBD2. The CDR3 contains 15 residues. The J segment lost 5 bases and the V segment lost 5 bases, leaving 8 bases of the junction unmatched. CDR1 and CDR2 from the germline V gene are SGHNT and YENEEA. The CDR3 sequence is CASSARLAGSNEQYF. In DNA, the CDR3 is TGTGCCAGCAGCGCCCGACTAGCGGGAAGCAACGAGCAGTACTTC.

This chain uses TRBV14 with TRBJ2-7, with 7 nucleotides matching TRBD2. Losses at the gene ends were 4 bases for V and 5 bases for J; bases not matched to a gene: 17. Germline CDR1 and CDR2: SGHDN and FVKESK. The CDR3 runs to 17 residues. The CDR3 reads CASSRIKRASGNHEQYF. The CDR3, as DNA: TGTGCCAGCAGCCGCATCAAAAGGGCTAGCGGTAACCACGAGCAGTACTTC.

The chain recombines TRBV5-1 with TRBJ2-7, with TRBD2 matching over 8 bases. The CDR3 consists of 15 residues. Trimming took 4 bases from V and 4 from J; bases not matched to a gene: 10. Germline V gene data show CDR1 as SGHRS and CDR2 as YFSETQ. CDR3 DNA sequence: TGCGCCAGCAGCCAAGCCGCGGGGGGCTCATACGAGCAGTACTTC. Translated: CASSQAAGGSYEQYF.

This clone was seen only a few times. The rearrangement uses TRBV10-1 and TRBJ1-5; 9 bases line up with TRBD1. CDR1 is WNHNN and CDR2 is SYGVQD in the germline V gene (reference sequence). This CDR3 comprises 18 residues. The J segment lost 1 base and the V segment lost 4 bases, leaving 11 bases of the junction unmatched. This CDR3 reads CASSGGFSGQGSNQPQHF. Written as DNA, the CDR3 is TGCGCCAGCAGTGGGGGGTTTTCGGGACAGGGCAGCAATCAGCCCCAGCATTTT.

In DNA form, the CDR3 reads TGTGCCAGCAGCTTGGACAGTTCTTTTGGACAGCCCCAGCATTTT. Translating it yields CASSLDSSFGQPQHF. The gene calls are TRBV5-4 and TRBJ1-5; no clear D gene. CDR1 is SGHNT and CDR2 is YYREEE in the germline V gene (reference sequence). The CDR3 sequence is 15 residues long. V shed 0 bases and J shed 7 bases, with 14 bases lying between them.

The chain combines TRBV5-4 with TRBJ2-7, with TRBD1 matching 7 bases. Germline V CDR1 and CDR2: SGHNT, YYREEE (reference sequence). The CDR3 loop spans 14 amino acids. The V segment lost 4 bases and the J segment 6 bases; nucleotides outside the gene matches: 10. This chain's CDR3 is CASSAARQGSEQYF. The CDR3 nucleotides are TGTGCCAGCAGCGCAGCCCGACAGGGCTCCGAGCAGTACTTC.

This clone was detected once. In DNA, the CDR3 is TGCGCCAGCAGCTTGGTCCTAGCCCAGTGGCACAATGAGCAGTTCTTC. Translation gives CASSLVLAQWHNEQFF. V and J are TRBV5-1 and TRBJ2-1; D is possibly TRBD2 (5 bases). CDR3 length: 16 residues. With 0 bases removed from V and 5 bases from J, the gap between germline ends came to 15 bases. Germline V gene lookup returns CDR1 SGHRS and CDR2 YFSETQ.

The V and J genes are TRBV19 and TRBJ2-3, with D uncertain. CDR3 length equals 16 residues. With 3 bases removed from V and 0 bases from J, the gap between germline ends came to 13 bases. Germline V gives CDR1 LNHDA, CDR2 SQIVND (reference sequence). The CDR3 coding sequence is TGTGCCAGTAGTATTTCCCGGAGCTCTAGCACAGATACGCAGTATTTT. Its protein is CASSISRSSSTDTQYF.

This chain connects TRBV4-1 to TRBJ1-3; no clear D. Germline V gene data show CDR1 as MGHRA and CDR2 as YSYEKL. V lost 0 bases and J lost 2, with 8 bases in between. The CDR3 sequence is 15 residues long. CDR3 loop: CASSQDFGPGNTIYF. The CDR3 DNA follows: TGCGCCAGCAGCCAAGACTTCGGTCCTGGAAACACCATATATTTT.

The chain carries TRBV5-1 and TRBJ2-7, with TRBD1 matching over 8 bases. V trimming: 2 bases; J trimming: 2 bases; junction bases outside the gene matches: 9. From germline, CDR1 is SGHRS and CDR2 YFSETQ. The CDR3 length is 16 residues. The CDR3 DNA reads TGCGCCAGCAGCTTATTCGGACAGGGATCTACCTACGAGCAGTACTTC. Translation: CASSLFGQGSTYEQYF.

The chain links TRBV11-3 to TRBJ2-1; TRBD2 aligns across 16 bases. CDR3 length: 17 amino acids. Germline values: CDR1 SGHNT, CDR2 YENEEA. The junction had 7 bases not matched to a gene; V was cut back by 5 bases and J by 6 bases. CDR3 DNA sequence: TGTGCCAGCAGCCCGGGACTAGCGGGAGGGCCAAGCAATGAGCAGTTCTTC. It specifies CASSPGLAGGPSNEQFF.

This sequence joins TRBV18 and TRBJ2-5, with D possibly being TRBD1 (5 bases). The CDR3 totals 14 residues. CDR1 KGHSH and CDR2 LQKENI come from the germline V gene. V shed 0 bases and J shed 4 bases, with 9 bases lying between them. In DNA, the CDR3 is TGTGCCAGCTCACCACCGTCAGGGTCAGAGACCCAGTACTTC. The encoded protein is CASSPPSGSETQYF.

This clone was picked up one time. V usage is TRBV27 and J usage is TRBJ1-1; TRBD1 aligns across 7 bases. CDR3 length: 14 amino acids. J gave up 5 bases and V 3 bases, and 6 bases lay outside the gene matches. Germline V gene data show CDR1 as MNHEY and CDR2 as SMNVEV (reference sequence). CDR3 nucleotides: TGTGCCAGCAGTTTCTCGCCGACAGGGACTGAAGCTTTCTTT. Translated: CASSFSPTGTEAFF.

V usage is TRBV4-2 and J usage is TRBJ2-3, with 11 bases lining up with TRBD2. From germline, CDR1 is LGHNA and CDR2 YNFKEQ. CDR3 size: 16 residues. The V segment lost 4 bases and the J segment 3 bases; nucleotides outside the gene matches: 6. CDR3 sequence reads: CASSPTTSGVTDTQYF. CDR3 coding DNA: TGTGCCAGCAGCCCCACGACTAGCGGGGTGACAGATACGCAGTATTTT.

The rearrangement joins TRBV12-3 or TRBV12-4 to TRBJ2-7; a weak D match, TRBD1 (6 bases). V dropped 4 bases and J dropped 3 bases, with 10 bases sitting between them. CDR3 length equals 13 residues. Written as DNA, the CDR3 is TGTGCCAGCAGTTCCCCAGGGGTCTACGAGCAGTACTTC. Translated, it gives CASSSPGVYEQYF.

This clone was picked up one time. The rearrangement uses TRBV28 and TRBJ2-5, with D perhaps TRBD2 (6 bases). Trimming shortened V by 5 bases and J by 2 bases, and 15 bases separated the two germline ends. Looked up from germline, CDR1 is MDHEN and CDR2 is SYDVKM. The CDR3 is 15 amino acids. The CDR3 DNA follows: TGTGCCAGCAGTGGCAGAGGAGGGCGACAAGAGACCCAGTACTTC. Its protein is CASSGRGGRQETQYF.

This chain connects TRBV7-8 to TRBJ1-5; perhaps TRBD1 as D (6 bases). Trimming cost V 7 bases and J 3 bases, with 10 bases left between them. The length of the CDR3 is 13 residues. Germline V gene sequence: CDR1 SGHVS, CDR2 FQNEAQ. CDR3 protein: CASKAGVNQPQHF. For the CDR3, the DNA is TGTGCCAGCAAGGCAGGGGTCAATCAGCCCCAGCATTTT.

This sequence joins TRBV9 and TRBJ1-4, with a possible D match to TRBD1 (5 bases). The CDR3 is 15 amino acids. Germline V gene sequence: CDR1 SGDLS, CDR2 YYNGEE. Trimming left V 4 bases short and J 8 bases short, with 18 bases between. CDR3 sequence reads: CASSPRQQGREKLFF. The CDR3 nucleotides are TGTGCCAGCAGCCCCCGACAGCAGGGAAGAGAAAAACTGTTTTTT.

Worth noting for this clone: This may be a read error, as it is one base from a much larger clone. The chain couples TRBV11-2 to TRBJ2-3; D gene unclear. The germline gives CDR1 SGHAT, CDR2 FQNNGV. CDR3 length: 12 residues. Trimming removed 5 bases from V and 2 bases from J, with 5 bases in between. The CDR3 region has the DNA TGTGCCAGCAGCCCAGTCACAGATACGCAGTATTTT. Its translation is CASSPVTDTQYF.

The gene calls are TRBV5-6 and TRBJ1-6; D is unclear. The CDR3 loop spans 14 amino acids. V lost 1 base to trimming and J lost 6 bases, with 8 bases between them. Germline CDR1 is SGHDT and CDR2 is YYEEEE. The CDR3 nucleotides read TGTGCCAGCAGCTTGACAGAATCTAATTCACCCCTCCACTTT. Protein: CASSLTESNSPLHF.

V usage is TRBV5-1 and J usage is TRBJ2-4; 8 bases agree with TRBD1. The CDR3 totals 13 residues. Germline lookup yields CDR1 SGHRS and CDR2 YFSETQ. Trimming took 6 bases from V and 11 from J; bases not matched to a gene: 10. CDR3: CASKPQGAAFQYF. CDR3 sequence (DNA): TGCGCCAGCAAACCCCAGGGGGCCGCCTTTCAGTACTTC.

The chain carries TRBV5-1 and TRBJ2-1, with 8 bases matching TRBD2. The germline V gene encodes CDR1 SGHRS and CDR2 YFSETQ. The CDR3 has 14 amino acids. V was pared by 3 bases and J by 8 bases, with 7 bases of the junction left unmatched. DNA for the CDR3: TGCGCCAGCAGCTCCAACCCGGGGGGGGATGAGCAGTTCTTC. Protein: CASSSNPGGDEQFF.

The CDR3 sequence: CASSPRRTGELFF. The CDR3 DNA is TGTGCCAGCAGTCCCCGTCGTACCGGGGAGCTGTTTTTT. The chain employs TRBV3-1 (or the pseudogene TRBV3-2) and TRBJ2-2; D ambiguous. V was pared by 6 bases and J by 5 bases, with 10 bases between. The CDR3 spans 13 residues. CDR1 and CDR2 from the germline V gene are LGHDT and YNNKEL (reference sequence).

The chain is built from TRBV18 and TRBJ2-2; 9 bases agree with TRBD1. The J segment lost 0 bases and the V segment lost 3 bases, leaving 2 bases of the junction unmatched. From germline, CDR1 is KGHSH and CDR2 LQKENI. This CDR3 spans 16 amino acids. CDR3 sequence: CASSPYRGPNTGELFF. CDR3 bases: TGTGCCAGCTCACCCTACAGGGGGCCGAACACCGGGGAGCTGTTTTTT.

The chain is built from TRBV3-1 (or the pseudogene TRBV3-2) and TRBJ1-1; tentatively, D is TRBD1 (5 bases). Germline V CDR1 and CDR2: LGHDT, YNNKEL (reference sequence). V was cut by 0 bases and J by 6 bases, with 17 bases left in between. The CDR3 spans 16 residues. This CDR3 is CASSQDSSQGRAEAFF. The CDR3, as DNA: TGTGCCAGCAGCCAAGATTCATCGCAGGGTCGGGCTGAAGCTTTCTTT.

The J gene is TRBJ1-1, the V gene TRBV3-1 (or the pseudogene TRBV3-2); D is perhaps TRBD1 (5 bases). Germline CDR1 and CDR2: LGHDT and YNNKEL (reference sequence). This CDR3 is built from 14 residues. V gave up 4 bases and J gave up 2 bases, with 11 bases separating them. Here the CDR3 reads CASSPFQGNTEAFF. The CDR3 DNA is TGTGCCAGCAGCCCATTCCAGGGAAACACTGAAGCTTTCTTT.

This clone has more than one count but fewer than ten. The chain recombines TRBV5-5 with TRBJ2-7; the match to TRBD2 covers 10 bases. J lost 2 bases, V lost 2 bases, and 10 bases had no gene match. In germline, CDR1 is SGHKS, CDR2 YYEKEE (reference sequence). The CDR3 contains 17 residues. DNA for the CDR3: TGTGCCAGCAGCTTCCACGGGGGCCTAGCGGGAGCCTACGAGCAGTACTTC. Its protein product is CASSFHGGLAGAYEQYF. Supplemented by reference TRBV5-5 and TRBJ2-7, the full variable domain reads DAGVTQSPTHLIKTRGQQVTLRCSPISGHKSVSWYQQVLGQGPQFIFQYYEKEERGRGNFPDRFSARQFPNYSSELNVNALLLGDSALYLCASSFHGGLAGAYEQYFGPGTRLTVT.

The rearrangement uses TRBV2 and TRBJ2-2, with TRBD1 as a possible D gene (5 bases). Per the germline V gene, CDR1 is SNHLY and CDR2 is FYNNEI. V lost 2 bases and J lost 5, with 15 bases in between. CDR3 size: 16 residues. CDR3 residues: CASSERGRAGTGELFF. In DNA, the CDR3 is TGTGCCAGCAGTGAAAGAGGCAGGGCAGGGACCGGGGAGCTGTTTTTT.